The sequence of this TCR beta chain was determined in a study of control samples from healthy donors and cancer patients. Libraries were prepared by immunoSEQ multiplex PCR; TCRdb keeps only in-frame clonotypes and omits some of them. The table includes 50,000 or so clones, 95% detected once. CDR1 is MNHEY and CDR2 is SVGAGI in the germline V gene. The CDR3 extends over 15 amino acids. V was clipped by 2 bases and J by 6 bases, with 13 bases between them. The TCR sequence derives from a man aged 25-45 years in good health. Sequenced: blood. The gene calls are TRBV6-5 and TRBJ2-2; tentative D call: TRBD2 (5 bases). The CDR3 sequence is CASSYPASGSGELFF. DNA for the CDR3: TGTGCCAGCAGTTACCCCGCCTCGGGGTCCGGGGAGCTGTTTTTT.